This TCR beta chain was identified during a study of read filtering for tumor transcriptome and immune sequencing. Every patient had bone marrow sampled while the disease was active. Overall study results and limits: IR-seq and RNA-seq agreed better without single-read clonotypes.

Germline-derived CDR1 and CDR2 are SGHAT and FQNNGV. V lost 5 bases and J 3 bases, leaving 16 bases between the germline ends. The CDR3 runs to 15 residues. This clonotype was seen ten or more times. The antigen remains unidentified. The library was built from roughly 400 ng RNA with molecular barcoded adaptors for alpha/delta and beta/gamma chains. TCRdb re-called the reads with MiXCR, one entry per CDR3 protein. Here the sample spans approximately 93,000 distinct CDR3 sequences, 20% to 25% being singletons. Sample: a population of CD138-negative cells sorted from bone marrow. This TCR was sampled from a donor over 35 with multiple myeloma. The rearrangement joins TRBV11-2 to TRBJ1-1; tentatively, D is TRBD1 (6 bases). The chain's CDR3 is CASSPRQDGDTEAFF. The CDR3 DNA sequence: TGTGCCAGCAGCCCGCGACAGGATGGGGACACTGAAGCTTTCTTT.